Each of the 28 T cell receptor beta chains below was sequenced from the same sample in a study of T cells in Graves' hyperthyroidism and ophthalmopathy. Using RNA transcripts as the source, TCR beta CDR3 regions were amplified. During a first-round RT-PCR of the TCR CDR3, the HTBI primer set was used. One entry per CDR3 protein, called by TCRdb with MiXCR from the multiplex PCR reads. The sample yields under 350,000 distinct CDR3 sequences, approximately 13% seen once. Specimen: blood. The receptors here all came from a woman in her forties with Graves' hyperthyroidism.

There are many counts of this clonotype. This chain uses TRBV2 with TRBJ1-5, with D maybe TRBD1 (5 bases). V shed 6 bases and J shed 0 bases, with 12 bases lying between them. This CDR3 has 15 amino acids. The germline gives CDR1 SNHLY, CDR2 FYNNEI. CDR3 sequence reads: CASRPGPLSNQPQHF. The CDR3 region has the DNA TGTGCCAGCAGACCGGGACCGCTTAGCAATCAGCCCCAGCATTTT.

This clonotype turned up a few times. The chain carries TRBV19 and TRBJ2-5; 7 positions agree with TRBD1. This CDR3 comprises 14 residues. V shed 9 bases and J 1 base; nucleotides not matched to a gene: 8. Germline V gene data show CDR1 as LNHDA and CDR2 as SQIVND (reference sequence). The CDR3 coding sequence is TGTGCCAGAGCCTCGACAGGGATCCAAGAGACCCAGTACTTC. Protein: CARASTGIQETQYF.

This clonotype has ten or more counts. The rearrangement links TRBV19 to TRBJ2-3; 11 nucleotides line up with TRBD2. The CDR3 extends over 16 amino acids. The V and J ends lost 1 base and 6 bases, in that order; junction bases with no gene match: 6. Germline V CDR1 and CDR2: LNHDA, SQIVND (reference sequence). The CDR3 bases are TGTGCCAGTAGTATAGCCGCCACTAGCGGGAGTGATACGCAGTATTTT. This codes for CASSIAATSGSDTQYF.

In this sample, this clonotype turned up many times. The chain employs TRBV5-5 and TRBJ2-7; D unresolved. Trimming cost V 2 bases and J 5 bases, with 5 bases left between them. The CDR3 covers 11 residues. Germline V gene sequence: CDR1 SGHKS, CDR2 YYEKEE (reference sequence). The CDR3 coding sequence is TGTGCCAGCAGCTTTGTGGACGAGCAGTACTTC. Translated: CASSFVDEQYF.

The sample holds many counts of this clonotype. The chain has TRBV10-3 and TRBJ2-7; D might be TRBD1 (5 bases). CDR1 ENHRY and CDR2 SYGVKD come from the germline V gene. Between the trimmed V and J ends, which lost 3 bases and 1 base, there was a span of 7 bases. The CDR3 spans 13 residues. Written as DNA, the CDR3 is TGTGCCATCAGTGATAGGGGTTCCTACGAGCAGTACTTC. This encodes CAISDRGSYEQYF.

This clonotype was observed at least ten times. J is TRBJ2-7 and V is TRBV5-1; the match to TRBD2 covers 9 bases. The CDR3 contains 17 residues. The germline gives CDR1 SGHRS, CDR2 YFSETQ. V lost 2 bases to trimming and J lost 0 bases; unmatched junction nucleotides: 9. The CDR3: CASSLLKTSGSSYEQYF. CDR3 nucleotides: TGCGCCAGCAGCTTACTCAAGACTAGCGGCAGCTCCTACGAGCAGTACTTC.

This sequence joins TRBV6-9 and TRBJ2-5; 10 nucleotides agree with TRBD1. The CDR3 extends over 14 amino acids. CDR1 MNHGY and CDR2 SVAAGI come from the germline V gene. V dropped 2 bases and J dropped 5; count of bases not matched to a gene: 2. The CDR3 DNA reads TGTGCCAGCAGTTATGGGACAGGGGTTGAGACCCAGTACTTC. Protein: CASSYGTGVETQYF.

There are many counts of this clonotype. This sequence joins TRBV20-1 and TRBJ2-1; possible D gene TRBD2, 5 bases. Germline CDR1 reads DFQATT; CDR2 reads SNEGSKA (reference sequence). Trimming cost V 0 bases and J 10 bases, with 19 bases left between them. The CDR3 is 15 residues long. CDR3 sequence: CSARDSDSELYEQFF. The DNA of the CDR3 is TGCAGTGCTAGAGATTCGGATAGCGAATTATACGAGCAGTTCTTC.

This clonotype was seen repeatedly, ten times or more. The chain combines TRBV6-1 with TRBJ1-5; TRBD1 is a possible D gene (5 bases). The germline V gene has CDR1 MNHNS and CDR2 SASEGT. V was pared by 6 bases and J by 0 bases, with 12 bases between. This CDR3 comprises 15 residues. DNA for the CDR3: TGTGCCAGCAGGGGGGTAGGAGATAGCAATCAGCCCCAGCATTTT. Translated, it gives CASRGVGDSNQPQHF.

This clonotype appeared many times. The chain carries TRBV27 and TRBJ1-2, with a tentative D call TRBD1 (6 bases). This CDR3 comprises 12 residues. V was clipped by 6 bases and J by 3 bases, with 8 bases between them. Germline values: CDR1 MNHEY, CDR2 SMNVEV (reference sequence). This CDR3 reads CASRTGYYGYTF. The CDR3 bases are TGTGCCAGCAGAACAGGGTACTATGGCTACACCTTC.

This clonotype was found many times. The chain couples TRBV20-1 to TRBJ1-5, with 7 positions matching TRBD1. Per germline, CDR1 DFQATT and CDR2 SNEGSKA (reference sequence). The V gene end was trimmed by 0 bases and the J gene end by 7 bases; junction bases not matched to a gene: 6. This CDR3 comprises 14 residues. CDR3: CSARDPQGSQPQHF. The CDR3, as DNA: TGCAGTGCTAGAGATCCACAGGGGAGCCAGCCCCAGCATTTT.

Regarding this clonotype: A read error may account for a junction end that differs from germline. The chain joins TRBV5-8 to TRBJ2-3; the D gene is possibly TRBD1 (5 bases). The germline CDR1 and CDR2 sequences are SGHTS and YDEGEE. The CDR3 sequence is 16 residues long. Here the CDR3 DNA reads TGTGCCAGCAGCTTTGGGGCCGGGTCCAGCACAGGTACGCAGTATTTT. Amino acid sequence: CASSFGAGSSTGTQYF.

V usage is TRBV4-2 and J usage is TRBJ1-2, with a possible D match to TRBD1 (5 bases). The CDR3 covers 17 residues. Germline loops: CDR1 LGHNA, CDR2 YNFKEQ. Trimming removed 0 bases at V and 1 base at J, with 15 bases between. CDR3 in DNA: TGTGCCAGCAGCCAAGATTTGGGAGGGGCATATAACTATGGCTACACCTTC. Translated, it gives CASSQDLGGAYNYGYTF.

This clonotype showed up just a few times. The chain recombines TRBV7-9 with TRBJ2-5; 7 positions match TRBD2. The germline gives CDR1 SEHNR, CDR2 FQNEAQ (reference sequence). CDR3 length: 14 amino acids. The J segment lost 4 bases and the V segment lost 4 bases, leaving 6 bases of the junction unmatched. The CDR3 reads CASSSGRTGETQYF. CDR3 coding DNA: TGTGCCAGCAGCTCCGGGAGGACTGGAGAGACCCAGTACTTC.

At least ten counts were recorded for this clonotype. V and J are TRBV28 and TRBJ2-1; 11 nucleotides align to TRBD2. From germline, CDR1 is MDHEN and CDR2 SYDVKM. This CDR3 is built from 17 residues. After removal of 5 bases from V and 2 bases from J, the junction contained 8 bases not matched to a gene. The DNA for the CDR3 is TGTGCCAGCAGTCCCGGGACTAGCGGCCCTCCCTACAATGAGCAGTTCTTC. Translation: CASSPGTSGPPYNEQFF.

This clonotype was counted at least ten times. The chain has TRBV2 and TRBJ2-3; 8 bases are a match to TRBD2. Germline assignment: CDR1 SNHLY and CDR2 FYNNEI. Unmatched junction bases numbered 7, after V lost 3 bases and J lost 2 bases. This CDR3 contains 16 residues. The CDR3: CASSDDSGGSTDTQYF. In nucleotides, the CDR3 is TGTGCCAGCAGTGATGACAGCGGGGGATCCACAGATACGCAGTATTTT.

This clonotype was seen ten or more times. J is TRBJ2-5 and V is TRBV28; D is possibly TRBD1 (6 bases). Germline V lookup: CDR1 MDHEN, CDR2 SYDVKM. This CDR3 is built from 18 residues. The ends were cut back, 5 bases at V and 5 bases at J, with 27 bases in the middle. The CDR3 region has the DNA TGTGCCAGCAGTCCTCTATACCACGACAGGACGATCAAGGAGACCCAGTACTTC. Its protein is CASSPLYHDRTIKETQYF.

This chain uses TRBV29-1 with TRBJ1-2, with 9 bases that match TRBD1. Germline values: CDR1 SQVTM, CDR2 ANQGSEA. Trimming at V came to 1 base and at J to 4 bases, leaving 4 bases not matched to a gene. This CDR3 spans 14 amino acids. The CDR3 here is CSVEGGTGIYGYTF. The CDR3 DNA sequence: TGCAGCGTTGAAGGGGGGACAGGGATCTATGGCTACACCTTC.

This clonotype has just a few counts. CDR3 sequence (DNA): TGCGCCAGCAAGGACTCCGTACGTAGGGAGACCCAGTACTTC. Its protein product is CASKDSVRRETQYF. The chain links TRBV10-2 to TRBJ2-5; the D gene is possibly TRBD2 (5 bases). CDR3 size: 14 residues. The V end lost 7 bases, the J end lost 5 bases, and 17 bases lay between the germline ends. Germline V lookup: CDR1 WSHSY, CDR2 SAAADI.

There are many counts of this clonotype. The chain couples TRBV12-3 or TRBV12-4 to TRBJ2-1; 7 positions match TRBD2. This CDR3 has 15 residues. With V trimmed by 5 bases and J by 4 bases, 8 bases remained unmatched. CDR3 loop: CASSPRTRQYNEQFF. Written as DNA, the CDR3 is TGTGCCAGCAGTCCCCGGACTAGACAGTACAATGAGCAGTTCTTC.

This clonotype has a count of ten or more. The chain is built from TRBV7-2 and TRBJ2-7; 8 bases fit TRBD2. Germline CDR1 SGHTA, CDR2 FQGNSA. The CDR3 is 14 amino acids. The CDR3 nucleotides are TGTGCTTCAGGCCCGCCTAGCGGGCTGTACGAGCAGTACTTC. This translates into CASGPPSGLYEQYF.

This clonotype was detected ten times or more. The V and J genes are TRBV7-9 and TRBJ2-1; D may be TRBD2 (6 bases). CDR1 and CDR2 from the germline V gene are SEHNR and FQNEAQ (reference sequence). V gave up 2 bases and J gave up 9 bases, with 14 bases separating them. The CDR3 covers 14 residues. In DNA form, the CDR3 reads TGTGCCAGCAGCTTACGGGAGCGGGCCTCTGAGCAGTTCTTC. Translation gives CASSLRERASEQFF.

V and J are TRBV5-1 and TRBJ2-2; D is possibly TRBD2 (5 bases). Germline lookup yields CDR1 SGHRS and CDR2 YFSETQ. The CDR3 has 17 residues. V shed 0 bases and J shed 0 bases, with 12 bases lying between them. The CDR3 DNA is TGCGCCAGCAGCTTGGGTCCAGCCGGGACGAACACCGGGGAGCTGTTTTTT. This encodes CASSLGPAGTNTGELFF. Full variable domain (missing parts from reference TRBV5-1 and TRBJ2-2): KAGVTQTPRYLIKTRGQQVTLSCSPISGHRSVSWYQQTPGQGLQFLFEYFSETQRNKGNFPGRFSGRQFSNSRSEMNVSTLELGDSALYLCASSLGPAGTNTGELFFGEGSRLTVL.

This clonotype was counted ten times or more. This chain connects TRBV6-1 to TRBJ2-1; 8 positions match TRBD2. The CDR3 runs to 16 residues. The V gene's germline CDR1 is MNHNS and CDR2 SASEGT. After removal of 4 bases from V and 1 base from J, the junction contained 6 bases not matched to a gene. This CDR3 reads CASSVLAGRSYNEQFF. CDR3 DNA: TGTGCCAGCAGTGTATTAGCGGGAAGGTCCTACAATGAGCAGTTCTTC.

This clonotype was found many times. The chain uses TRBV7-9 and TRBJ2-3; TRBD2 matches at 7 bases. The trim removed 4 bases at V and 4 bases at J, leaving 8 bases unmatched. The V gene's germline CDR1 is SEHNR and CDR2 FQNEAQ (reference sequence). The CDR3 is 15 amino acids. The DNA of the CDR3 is TGTGCCAGCAGCTACCCAAGCGGGGCCGCAGATACGCAGTATTTT. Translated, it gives CASSYPSGAADTQYF.

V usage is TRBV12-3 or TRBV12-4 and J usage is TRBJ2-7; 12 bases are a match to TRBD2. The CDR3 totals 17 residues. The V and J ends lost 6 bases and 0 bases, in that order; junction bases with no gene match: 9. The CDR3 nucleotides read TGTGCCAGCAGACCCGGGACTAGCGGGCTTAGCTCCTACGAGCAGTACTTC. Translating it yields CASRPGTSGLSSYEQYF.

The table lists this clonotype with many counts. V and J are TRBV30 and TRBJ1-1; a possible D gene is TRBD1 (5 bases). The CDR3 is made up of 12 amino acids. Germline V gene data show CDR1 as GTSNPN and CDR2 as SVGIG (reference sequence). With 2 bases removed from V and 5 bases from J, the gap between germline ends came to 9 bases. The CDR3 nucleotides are TGTGCCTGGAGTCGGCAGGGAACTGAAGCTTTCTTT. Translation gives CAWSRQGTEAFF.

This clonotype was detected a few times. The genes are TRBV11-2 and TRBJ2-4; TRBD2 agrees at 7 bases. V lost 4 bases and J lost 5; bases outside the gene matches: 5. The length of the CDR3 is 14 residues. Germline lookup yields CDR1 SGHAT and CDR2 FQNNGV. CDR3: CASSSPSGENIQYF. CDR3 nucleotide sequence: TGTGCCAGCAGCTCCCCTAGCGGAGAAAACATTCAGTACTTC.